The text below deals with one T cell receptor (beta chain). Its antigen remains unidentified. A much larger clone sits a single nucleotide away, making a read error possible. This sample is part of a study of human T cells and chemical hapten exposure. Study-level results: Correlating positively with patch test score were the PT1 expanded TCR counts.

The study's library attached unique molecular identifiers to single cDNA molecules. One entry per CDR3 protein, called by TCRdb with MiXCR from the RACE reads. This sample yields some 89,000 distinct CDR3 sequences, of which about 9.4% are seen a single time; over 2% belongs to the top ten. Germline V gives CDR1 MNHEY, CDR2 SVGAGI. CDR3 length: 15 residues. Time point here: patch test 2, 6 weeks after DPC sensitization. The treatment denotes: therapeutic diphenylcyclopropenone sensitization with weekly scalp DPC. Donors, patients with alopecia ranging from 18 to 70 years old and judged suitable for DPC, provided samples.

The receptor comes from a woman under 40 with alopecia areata. Some clones in this sample may be carry-over from other donors' samples. The chain combines TRBV6-5 with TRBJ2-3; perhaps TRBD1 as D (6 bases). This material consisted of whole blood, taken in connection with sensitization to the hapten diphenylcyclopropenone (DPC). CDR3 region: CASSNYRARTNTQYF. CDR3 sequence (DNA): TGTGCCAGCAGTAACTACAGGGCCCGCACAAATACGCAGTATTTT.